This record concerns one TCR beta chain sequence. V lost 3 bases and J 2 bases, leaving 11 bases between the germline ends. This CDR3 spans 14 amino acids. Germline values: CDR1 SEHNR, CDR2 FQNEAQ (reference sequence). The sample comes from a study of cytomegalovirus exposure and HLA in healthy donors. PCR used 60 Vbeta primers and 13 Jbeta primers. Libraries were prepared by immunoSEQ multiplex PCR; TCRdb keeps only in-frame clonotypes and omits some of them. The sample lists about 140,000 clones; 70% to 85% were seen once. The rearrangement joins TRBV7-9 to TRBJ2-7; D is perhaps TRBD2 (7 bases). Material for sequencing was PBMCs. The sequence was collected from a woman aged 50 to 60 in good health and CMV-seropositive. The CDR3 DNA sequence: TGTGCCAGCAGCTTGGCGGGGGCTACCTACGAGCAGTACTTC. This translates into CASSLAGATYEQYF.